This TCR beta chain was observed in a study of T-cell reconstitution after alpha-beta-depleted transplantation in children. Trimming stripped 1 base from V and 1 base from J, with 11 bases between. The germline V gene encodes CDR1 SGHVS and CDR2 FNYEAQ. This CDR3 is 16 amino acids long. Researchers prepared the TCRbeta library using unique molecular identifiers, the study reports. TCRdb called the PCR reads again in MiXCR, with one record for every CDR3 protein. The table records about 500,000 distinct CDR3 sequences, over 25% of them present only once. The receptor comes from a human donor who donated a stem cell graft to a child with aplastic anemia. The genes are TRBV7-6 and TRBJ1-3; weak D call: TRBD1 (5 bases). The material was PBMCs from the stem cell graft donor, obtained from the stem cell graft. The CDR3 region has the DNA TGTGCCAGCAGCTTAGGACAGAAGATTTCTGGAAACACCATATATTTT. Translated, it gives CASSLGQKISGNTIYF.